What follows are 30 T cell receptor beta chains derived from one specimen sequenced in a study of CXCR3-negative and CXCR3-positive naive CD8 T cells. Libraries were UMI-labeled 5' RACE TRB cDNA. TCRdb re-called the 5' RACE reads, yielding one record per CDR3 amino acid sequence without DNA. This sample's table reports roughly 100,000 distinct CDR3 sequences. Sequencing was carried out using naive CXCR3- CD8+ T cells from blood. Subset meaning: CD45RO-CCR7+CD27+CD95- naive CD8+ T cells lacking CXCR3 (TNR3-). These receptors came from a human donor in good health. Some clones in this sample may be carry-over from other donors' samples.

The chain joins TRBV20-1 to TRBJ1-1; as DNA is missing, the TRBD1 call by TCRdb cannot be tested. This CDR3 has 14 amino acids. Germline loops: CDR1 DFQATT, CDR2 SNEGSKA (reference sequence). CDR3 sequence reads: CRALHKTGHIEAFF.

V gene TRBV7-8 combines with J gene TRBJ2-7; TCRdb proposes TRBD1, but this gene call is untestable without DNA. The length of the CDR3 is 16 residues. The germline gives CDR1 SGHVS, CDR2 FQNEAQ. The CDR3 here is CASSLGRGTGSWEQYF. Using reference TRBV7-8 and TRBJ2-7 for the parts outside the CDR3, the full variable domain is GAGVSQSPRYKVAKRGQDVALRCDPISGHVSLFWYQQALGQGPEFLTYFQNEAQLDKSGLPSDRFFAERPEGSVSTLKIQRTQQEDSAVYLCASSLGRGTGSWEQYFGPGTRLTVT.

This chain's CDR3 is CASSQDPSGGYEQYF. The chain uses TRBV4-3 and TRBJ2-7; lacking DNA, the TRBD2 call made by TCRdb goes unchecked. CDR3 size: 15 residues. The germline V gene encodes CDR1 LGHNA and CDR2 YSLEER.

CDR3 in amino acids: CASSLGSYGYTF. The chain carries TRBV13 and TRBJ1-2. Germline assignment: CDR1 PRHDT and CDR2 FYEKMQ (reference sequence). This CDR3 region has 12 residues.

This sequence joins TRBV20-1 and TRBJ1-5; no DNA is available, so the TRBD1 call from TCRdb remains unchecked. The germline V gene has CDR1 DFQATT and CDR2 SNEGSKA (reference sequence). The CDR3 loop spans 17 amino acids. This CDR3 reads CSATSGTAENSNQPQHF.

V gene TRBV29-1 combines with J gene TRBJ1-1. Germline V gives CDR1 SQVTM, CDR2 ANQGSEA. The CDR3 has 11 amino acids. The CDR3: CSVGEDTEAFF.

The chain combines TRBV27 with TRBJ1-2; TCRdb returns TRBD1, unconfirmable since there is no DNA. CDR1 is MNHEY and CDR2 is SMNVEV in the germline V gene (reference sequence). CDR3 length: 13 amino acids. The CDR3 region is CASSPRVNYGYTF.

The chain employs TRBV4-1 and TRBJ2-3; TCRdb's D gene call, TRBD1, goes unchecked for lack of DNA. This CDR3 has 13 residues. Germline V lookup: CDR1 MGHRA, CDR2 YSYEKL. This CDR3 reads CASSLVPVDTQYF.

The genes are TRBV21-1 and TRBJ1-1. TRBV21-1 is annotated as a pseudogene. This CDR3 spans 14 amino acids. The CDR3 loop is CASSKAIQNTEAFF.

The J gene is TRBJ2-1, the V gene TRBV18; TCRdb designates TRBD1, a call that cannot be tested without DNA. The CDR3 sequence is 16 residues long. Germline V gives CDR1 KGHSH, CDR2 LQKENI. CDR3 sequence: CASSPPSGDLGYEQFF.

The chain employs TRBV21-1 and TRBJ2-7; TCRdb outputs TRBD1, but without DNA this stays unchecked. TRBV21-1 is shown as a pseudogene. The CDR3 loop spans 14 amino acids. The CDR3 spells CASSRDRGDYEQYF.

The CDR3 loop is CVSSLRGANTGELFF. The chain combines TRBV7-2 with TRBJ2-2; with no DNA, the TCRdb D assignment of TRBD1 cannot be verified. CDR1 is SGHTA and CDR2 is FQGNSA in the germline V gene. The CDR3 sequence is 15 residues long.

V is TRBV20-1 and J is TRBJ2-1; TCRdb picks TRBD2, but there is no DNA to check that call. The CDR3 totals 15 residues. The germline V gene encodes CDR1 DFQATT and CDR2 SNEGSKA (reference sequence). The CDR3 is CTAPAWASGYNEQFF.

The V and J genes are TRBV29-1 and TRBJ2-1. The CDR3 covers 17 residues. Germline CDR1 SQVTM, CDR2 ANQGSEA. The CDR3 loop is CSVVGGGWGSSYNEQFF.

The J gene is TRBJ2-7, the V gene TRBV5-1; the D gene TCRdb calls, TRBD1, cannot be checked with no DNA. Looked up from germline, CDR1 is SGHRS and CDR2 is YFSETQ. The CDR3 is 14 amino acids. CDR3 residues: CASRRRDSSYEQYF.

The genes are TRBV23-1 and TRBJ2-1; TCRdb selects TRBD1, and the lack of DNA leaves this call unchecked. TRBV23-1 is an open reading frame, and its role is uncertain. The CDR3 length is 18 residues. The CDR3 loop is CASSRALPWTGSYNEQFF.

This rearrangement joins TRBV6-6 to TRBJ1-1. The CDR3 contains 15 residues. Germline V CDR1 and CDR2: MNHNY, SVGAGI (reference sequence). CDR3 loop: CASSYAWEVGTEAFF.

The chain joins TRBV5-6 to TRBJ2-7; no DNA is available, so the TRBD1 call from TCRdb remains unchecked. Germline V CDR1 and CDR2: SGHDT, YYEEEE. This CDR3 contains 15 residues. The CDR3 region is CASSGGQGAVGEQYF.

The CDR3 sequence: CATSRDAGEETQYF. The chain recombines TRBV15 with TRBJ2-5; the D call from TCRdb, TRBD1, cannot be confirmed without DNA. The germline CDR1 and CDR2 sequences are LNHNV and YYDKDF (reference sequence). The CDR3 totals 14 residues.

V usage is TRBV7-3 and J usage is TRBJ2-7. Germline V CDR1 and CDR2: SGHTA, FQGTGA. The CDR3 has 12 amino acids. The CDR3 loop reads CASSPSGFKQYF.

This sequence joins TRBV29-1 and TRBJ2-5; without DNA, the TCRdb call of TRBD1 cannot be checked. CDR3 length: 11 amino acids. Germline loops: CDR1 SQVTM, CDR2 ANQGSEA. CDR3 sequence: CSGQGVETQYF. Supplemented by reference TRBV29-1 and TRBJ2-5, the full variable domain reads SAVISQKPSRDICQRGTSLTIQCQVDSQVTMMFWYRQQPGQSLTLIATANQGSEATYESGFVIDKFPISRPNLTFSTLTVSNMSPEDSSIYLCSGQGVETQYFGPGTRLLVL.

This chain uses TRBV19 with TRBJ1-1. The CDR3 spans 12 residues. Germline CDR1 and CDR2: LNHDA and SQIVND (reference sequence). CDR3 amino acids: CASRMSGTEAFF.

The J gene is TRBJ1-1, the V gene TRBV12-3 or TRBV12-4; the TRBD1 assignment by TCRdb is unverifiable without DNA. This CDR3 is 14 amino acids long. The CDR3 spells CASSLSNSGTEAFF.

This sequence joins TRBV29-1 and TRBJ2-2; TCRdb selects TRBD1, and the lack of DNA leaves this call unchecked. The CDR3 has 13 residues. Germline-derived CDR1 and CDR2 are SQVTM and ANQGSEA. The CDR3 is CSVPQGITGELFF.

The chain links TRBV5-1 to TRBJ1-1. This CDR3 spans 12 amino acids. Germline V lookup: CDR1 SGHRS, CDR2 YFSETQ. CDR3 sequence reads: CASSFKNTEAFF.

The chain has TRBV29-1 and TRBJ2-3; there is no DNA to check the TCRdb D call of TRBD2. This CDR3 spans 14 amino acids. CDR1 and CDR2 from the germline V gene are SQVTM and ANQGSEA. The chain's CDR3 is CSAEGTSGRDTQYF.

The V gene is TRBV29-1, the J gene TRBJ2-7. Germline CDR1 is SQVTM and CDR2 is ANQGSEA. There are 11 residues in the CDR3. The CDR3 region is CSVAENYEQYF.

The CDR3 is CASSLAGSNQPQQF. J is TRBJ1-5 and V is TRBV7-2. Germline CDR1 is SGHTA and CDR2 is FQGNSA. The CDR3 sequence is 14 residues long.

The chain links TRBV13 to TRBJ2-1; as DNA is missing, the TRBD2 call by TCRdb cannot be tested. Germline CDR1 PRHDT, CDR2 FYEKMQ (reference sequence). This CDR3 has 13 amino acids. The CDR3 loop is CASSLRVHNEQFF.

This chain joins TRBV7-9 and TRBJ2-5. The CDR3 is 13 residues long. In germline, CDR1 is SEHNR, CDR2 FQNEAQ (reference sequence). The CDR3 is CASSLVGQETQYF.